This T cell receptor beta chain derives from a study of blood T cell repertoires in COVID-19. The overall study: Collection of acute and convalescent COVID-19 samples took place in the United States, Italy and Spain. In each case, the material was cDNA or gDNA derived from T cells, B-cell-depleted T cells, or PBMCs.

The CDR3 loop spans 14 amino acids. After removal of 8 bases from V and 1 base from J, the junction contained 7 bases not matched to a gene. CDR1 is SGHDT, CDR2 YYEEEE, per germline. In the authors' methods: Amplification from reference gene primers served as the basis for estimated nucleated cell counts. The assay was immunoSEQ multiplex PCR, and TCRdb's table has in-frame clones only and misses some. The DNA gave D and trimming, while V, J and clone size come from that table. Of some 160,000 clones listed, 80% are singletons. The sequencing input was peripheral blood. The V and J genes are TRBV5-6 and TRBJ2-7, with TRBD1 matching over 9 bases. The sequence derives from a man in his 70s with active or convalescent COVID-19. The CDR3 spells CASAPGQGSYEQYF. The CDR3 DNA is TGTGCCAGTGCCCCCGGACAGGGGTCCTACGAGCAGTACTTC.